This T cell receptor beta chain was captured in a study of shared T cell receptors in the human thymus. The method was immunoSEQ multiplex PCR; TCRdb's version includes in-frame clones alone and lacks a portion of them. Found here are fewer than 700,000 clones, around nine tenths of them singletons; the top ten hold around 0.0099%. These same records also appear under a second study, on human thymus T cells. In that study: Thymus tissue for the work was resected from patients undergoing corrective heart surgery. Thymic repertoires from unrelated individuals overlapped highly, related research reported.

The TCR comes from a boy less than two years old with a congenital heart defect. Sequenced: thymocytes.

The CDR3: CASSQQGSDYGYTF. The CDR3 DNA reads as TGCGCCAGCAGCCAGCAGGGGTCGGACTATGGCTACACCTTC. The rearrangement links TRBV4-3 to TRBJ1-2; perhaps TRBD1 as D (6 bases). The CDR3 sequence is 14 residues long. The V end was cut by 3 bases, the J end by 3 bases, with 11 bases between. The V gene's germline CDR1 is LGHNA and CDR2 YSLEER.